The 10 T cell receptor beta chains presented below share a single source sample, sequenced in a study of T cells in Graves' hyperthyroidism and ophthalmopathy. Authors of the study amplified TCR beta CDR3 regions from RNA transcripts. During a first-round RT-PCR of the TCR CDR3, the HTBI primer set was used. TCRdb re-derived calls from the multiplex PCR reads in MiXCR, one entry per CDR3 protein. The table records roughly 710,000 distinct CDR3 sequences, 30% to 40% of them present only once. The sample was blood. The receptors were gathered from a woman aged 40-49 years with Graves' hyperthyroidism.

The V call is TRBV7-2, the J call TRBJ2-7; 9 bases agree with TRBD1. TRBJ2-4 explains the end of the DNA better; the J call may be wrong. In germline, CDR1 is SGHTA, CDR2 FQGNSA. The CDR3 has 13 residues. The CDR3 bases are TGTGCCAGCAGCACCGGGACAGGGCTCATTCAGTACTTC. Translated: CASSTGTGLIQYF.

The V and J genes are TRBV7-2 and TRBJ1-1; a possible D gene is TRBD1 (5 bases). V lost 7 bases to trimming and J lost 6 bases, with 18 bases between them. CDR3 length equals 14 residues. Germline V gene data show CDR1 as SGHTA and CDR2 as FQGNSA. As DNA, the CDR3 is TGTGCCAGCACCAAACCGGGGCGAGGGGCTGAAGCTTTCTTT. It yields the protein CASTKPGRGAEAFF.

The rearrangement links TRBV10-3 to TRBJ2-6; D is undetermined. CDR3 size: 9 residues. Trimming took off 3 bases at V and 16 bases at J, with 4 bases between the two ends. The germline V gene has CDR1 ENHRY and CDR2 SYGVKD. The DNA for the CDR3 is TGTGCCATCAGTGAAGGACTGACTTTC. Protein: CAISEGLTF.

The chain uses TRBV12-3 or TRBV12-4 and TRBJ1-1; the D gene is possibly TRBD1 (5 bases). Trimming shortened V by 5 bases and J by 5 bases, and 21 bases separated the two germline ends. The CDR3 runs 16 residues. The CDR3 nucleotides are TGTGCCAGCAGTCCCTTAAGAAGACGGGGGGGAACTGAAGCTTTCTTT. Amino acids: CASSPLRRRGGTEAFF.

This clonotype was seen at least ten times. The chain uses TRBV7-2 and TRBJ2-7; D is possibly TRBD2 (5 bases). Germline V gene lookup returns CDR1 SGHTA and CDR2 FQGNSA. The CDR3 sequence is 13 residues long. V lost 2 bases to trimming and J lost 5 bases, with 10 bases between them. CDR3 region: CASSLSAANEQYF. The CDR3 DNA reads TGTGCCAGCAGCTTATCAGCGGCCAACGAGCAGTACTTC.

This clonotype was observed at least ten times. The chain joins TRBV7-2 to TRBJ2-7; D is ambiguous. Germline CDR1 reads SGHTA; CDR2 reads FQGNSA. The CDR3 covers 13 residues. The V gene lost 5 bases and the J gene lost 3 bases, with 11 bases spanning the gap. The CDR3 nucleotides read TGTGCCAGCAGCCCCCGCGGCGGCTACGAGCAGTACTTC. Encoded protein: CASSPRGGYEQYF.

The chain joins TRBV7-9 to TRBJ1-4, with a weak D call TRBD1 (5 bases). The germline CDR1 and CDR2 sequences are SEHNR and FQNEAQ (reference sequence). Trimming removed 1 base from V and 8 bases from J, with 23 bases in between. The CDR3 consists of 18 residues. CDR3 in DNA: TGTGCCAGCAGCTTAGATCGGGGCGTCAGCGACTTAGGCGAAAAACTGTTTTTT. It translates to CASSLDRGVSDLGEKLFF.

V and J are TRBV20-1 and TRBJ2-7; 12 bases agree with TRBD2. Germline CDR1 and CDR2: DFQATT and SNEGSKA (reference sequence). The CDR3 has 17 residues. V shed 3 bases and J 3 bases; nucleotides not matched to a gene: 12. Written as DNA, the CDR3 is TGCAGTGCTAGGATGACTAGCGGGAGCCTTGGAAACTACGAGCAGTACTTC. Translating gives CSARMTSGSLGNYEQYF.

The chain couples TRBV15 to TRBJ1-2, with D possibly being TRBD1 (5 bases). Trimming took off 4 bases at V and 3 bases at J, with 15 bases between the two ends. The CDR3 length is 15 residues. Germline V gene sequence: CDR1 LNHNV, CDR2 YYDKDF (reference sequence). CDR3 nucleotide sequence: TGTGCCACCAGCACCCGGGCAGGGCCATACTATGGCTACACCTTC. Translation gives CATSTRAGPYYGYTF.

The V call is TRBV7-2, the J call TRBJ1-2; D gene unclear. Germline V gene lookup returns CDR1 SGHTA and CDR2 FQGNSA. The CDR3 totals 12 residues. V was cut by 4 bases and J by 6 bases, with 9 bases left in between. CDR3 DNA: TGTGCCAGCAGCTCCCCCCCCGATGGCTACACCTTC. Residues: CASSSPPDGYTF.